These 7 T cell receptor beta chains came from one sample sequenced in a study of OX40 agonist ivuxolimab in advanced cancers. Some clones are missing from TCRdb's copy, which holds only in-frame ones; the method was immunoSEQ multiplex PCR. In the table there are some 90,000 clones, more than 75% of which are singletons. The starting material was CD4+ or CD8+ T cells sorted from blood, obtained in a trial of the OX40 agonist ivuxolimab. These receptors were collected from an adult with an advanced solid tumor such as melanoma, head and neck, liver or kidney cancer.

The chain is built from TRBV4-3 and TRBJ2-1; 14 positions match TRBD2. The CDR3 covers 14 residues. CDR1 is LGHNA and CDR2 is YSLEER in the germline V gene. Trimming at V came to 0 bases and at J to 15 bases, leaving 4 bases not matched to a gene. CDR3 sequence: CASSQDLGLAGAFF. The CDR3 DNA reads TGCGCCAGCAGCCAAGATCTGGGACTAGCGGGAGCGTTCTTC.

This clone turned up a few times. The chain couples TRBV11-3 to TRBJ1-1; D is undetermined. This CDR3 has 13 amino acids. V was clipped by 6 bases and J by 1 base, with 9 bases between them. In germline, CDR1 is SGHNT, CDR2 YENEEA. This CDR3 reads CASRFNRNTEAFF. The DNA for the CDR3 is TGTGCCAGCAGATTCAACAGGAACACTGAAGCTTTCTTT.

The gene calls are TRBV5-5 and TRBJ1-5; possible D gene TRBD1, 5 bases. CDR1 is SGHKS, CDR2 YYEKEE, per germline (reference sequence). The CDR3 consists of 14 residues. The V end was cut by 0 bases, the J end by 4 bases, with 8 bases between. This CDR3 is CASSLVSGNQPQHF. The CDR3 DNA sequence: TGTGCCAGCAGCTTGGTGTCAGGGAATCAGCCCCAGCATTTT.

This chain connects TRBV30 to TRBJ1-1; no clear D. Germline V CDR1 and CDR2: GTSNPN, SVGIG (reference sequence). The length of the CDR3 is 12 residues. Trimming took off 2 bases at V and 11 bases at J, with 15 bases between the two ends. The CDR3 loop reads CAWSPEWGGAFF. In nucleotides, the CDR3 is TGTGCCTGGAGTCCCGAGTGGGGAGGGGCTTTCTTT.

This clone was detected only once. The chain has TRBV6-5 and TRBJ2-5; D is perhaps TRBD2 (6 bases). The CDR3 contains 14 residues. Between the trimmed V and J ends, which lost 5 bases and 4 bases, there was a span of 14 bases. Germline V gene lookup returns CDR1 MNHEY and CDR2 SVGAGI. CDR3 nucleotide sequence: TGTGCCAGCAGTAGGGACTCACTATTAGAGACCCAGTACTTC. Translating gives CASSRDSLLETQYF.

The rearrangement joins TRBV7-8 to TRBJ1-5; possibly TRBD1 for D (5 bases). Germline V CDR1 and CDR2: SGHVS, FQNEAQ. The CDR3 is 14 amino acids. V was pared by 1 base and J by 4 bases, with 8 bases between. DNA of the CDR3: TGTGCCAGCAGCTTAGGCGGGGGGAATCAGCCCCAGCATTTT. Residues: CASSLGGGNQPQHF.

The DNA of the CDR3 is TGTGCCAGCAGCTCTTTCCGGCAAGAGTCCACAGATACGCAGTATTTT. Protein sequence: CASSSFRQESTDTQYF. The rearrangement links TRBV5-8 to TRBJ2-3; D not resolved. Between the trimmed V and J ends, which lost 3 bases and 2 bases, there was a span of 16 bases. The CDR3 loop spans 16 amino acids. Germline CDR1 SGHTS, CDR2 YDEGEE.